The source of this TCR beta chain is a study of OX40 agonist ivuxolimab in advanced cancers. Study background: A mean age of approximately 58 years, range roughly 23 to 85, was recorded, and approximately 80% were male. Study findings and constraints: Specificity for antigen went undetermined in the expanded peripheral T cells.

Note on this clone: Its antigen is undetermined.

Here immunoSEQ multiplex PCR was the method, and the copy in TCRdb shows in-frame clones only, minus some. The sample carries 55,000 to 85,000 clones, 80% recorded once. This CDR3 spans 13 amino acids. Germline lookup yields CDR1 MNHEY and CDR2 SVGAGI. V was clipped by 5 bases and J by 7 bases; unmatched bases: 7. The V gene is TRBV6-5, the J gene TRBJ1-2; TRBD1 matches at 7 bases. The receptor was isolated from an adult with an advanced solid tumor such as melanoma, head and neck, liver or kidney cancer. Specimen: CD4+ or CD8+ T cells sorted from blood, collected in a trial of the OX40 agonist ivuxolimab. The CDR3 DNA follows: TGTGCCAGCAGTGAAGTGAACAGGGGTGGCTACACCTTC. Protein product: CASSEVNRGGYTF.